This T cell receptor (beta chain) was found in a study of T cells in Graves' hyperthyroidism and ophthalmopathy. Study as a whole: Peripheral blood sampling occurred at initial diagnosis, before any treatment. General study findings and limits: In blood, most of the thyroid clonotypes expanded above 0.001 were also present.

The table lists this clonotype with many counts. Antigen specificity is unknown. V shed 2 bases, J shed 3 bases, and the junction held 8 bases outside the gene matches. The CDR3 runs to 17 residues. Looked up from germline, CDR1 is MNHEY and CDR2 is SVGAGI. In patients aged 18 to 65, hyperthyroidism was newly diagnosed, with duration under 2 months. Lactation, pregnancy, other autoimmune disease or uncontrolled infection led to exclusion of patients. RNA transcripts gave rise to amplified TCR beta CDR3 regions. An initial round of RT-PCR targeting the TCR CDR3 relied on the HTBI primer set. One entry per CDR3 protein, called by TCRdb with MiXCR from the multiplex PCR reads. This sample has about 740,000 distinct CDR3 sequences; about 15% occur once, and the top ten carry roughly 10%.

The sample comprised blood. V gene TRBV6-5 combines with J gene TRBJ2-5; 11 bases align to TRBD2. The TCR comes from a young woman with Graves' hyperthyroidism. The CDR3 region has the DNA TGTGCCAGCAGTTACGGGGCCACTAGCGGGAGAGAAGAGACCCAGTACTTC. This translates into CASSYGATSGREETQYF.